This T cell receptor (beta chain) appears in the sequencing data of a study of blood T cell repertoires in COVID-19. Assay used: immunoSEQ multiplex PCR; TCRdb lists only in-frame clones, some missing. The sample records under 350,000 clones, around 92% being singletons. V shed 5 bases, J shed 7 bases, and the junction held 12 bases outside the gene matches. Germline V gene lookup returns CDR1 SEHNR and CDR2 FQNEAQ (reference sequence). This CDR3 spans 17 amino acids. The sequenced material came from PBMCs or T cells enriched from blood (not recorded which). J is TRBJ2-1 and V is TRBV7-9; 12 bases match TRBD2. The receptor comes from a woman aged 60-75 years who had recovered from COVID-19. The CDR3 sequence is CASSPIGLAGIRNEQFF. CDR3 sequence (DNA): TGTGCCAGCAGCCCGATAGGACTAGCGGGAATCAGAAATGAGCAGTTCTTC. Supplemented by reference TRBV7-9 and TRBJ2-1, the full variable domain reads DTGVSQNPRHKITKRGQNVTFRCDPISEHNRLYWYRQTLGQGPEFLTYFQNEAQLEKSRLLSDRFSAERPKGSFSTLEIQRTEQGDSAMYLCASSPIGLAGIRNEQFFGPGTRLTVL.